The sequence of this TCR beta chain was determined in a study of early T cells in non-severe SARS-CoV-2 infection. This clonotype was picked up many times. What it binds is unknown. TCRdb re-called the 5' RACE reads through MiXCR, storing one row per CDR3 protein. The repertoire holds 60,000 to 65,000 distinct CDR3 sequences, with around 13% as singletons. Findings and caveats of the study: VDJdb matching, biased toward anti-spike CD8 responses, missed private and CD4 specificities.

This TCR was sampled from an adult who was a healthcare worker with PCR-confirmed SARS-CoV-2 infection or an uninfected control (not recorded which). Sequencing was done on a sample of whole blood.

Written as DNA, the CDR3 is TGTGCCAGTAGTTGGAACATCTTGGATACGCAGTATTTT. Its protein is CASSWNILDTQYF. The rearrangement joins TRBV19 to TRBJ2-3, with no clear D. Trimming removed 5 bases at V and 6 bases at J, with 12 bases between. The CDR3 is 13 residues long. The germline V gene has CDR1 LNHDA and CDR2 SQIVND (reference sequence).